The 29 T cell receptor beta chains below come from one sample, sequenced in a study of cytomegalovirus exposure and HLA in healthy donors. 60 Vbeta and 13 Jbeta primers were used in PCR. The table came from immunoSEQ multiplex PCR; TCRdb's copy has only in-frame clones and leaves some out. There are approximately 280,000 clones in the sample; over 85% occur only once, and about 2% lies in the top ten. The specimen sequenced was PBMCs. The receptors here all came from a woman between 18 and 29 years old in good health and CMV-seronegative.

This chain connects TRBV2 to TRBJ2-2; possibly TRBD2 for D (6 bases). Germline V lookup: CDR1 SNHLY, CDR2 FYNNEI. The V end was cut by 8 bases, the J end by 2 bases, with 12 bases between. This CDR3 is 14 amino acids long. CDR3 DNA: TGTGCCAGCGGTTTGGACTATAACACCGGGGAGCTGTTTTTT. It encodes CASGLDYNTGELFF.

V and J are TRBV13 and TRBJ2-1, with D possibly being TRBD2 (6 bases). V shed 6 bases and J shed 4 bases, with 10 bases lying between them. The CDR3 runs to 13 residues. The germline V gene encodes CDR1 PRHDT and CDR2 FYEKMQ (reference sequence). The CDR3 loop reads CASRRGSYNEQFF. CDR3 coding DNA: TGTGCCAGCAGGCGGGGATCGTACAATGAGCAGTTCTTC.

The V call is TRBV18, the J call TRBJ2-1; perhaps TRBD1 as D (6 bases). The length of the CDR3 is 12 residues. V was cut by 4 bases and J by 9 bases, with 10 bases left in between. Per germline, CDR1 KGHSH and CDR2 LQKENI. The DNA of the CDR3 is TGTGCCAGCTCACTGAACAGGGTTGAGCAGTTCTTC. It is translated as CASSLNRVEQFF.

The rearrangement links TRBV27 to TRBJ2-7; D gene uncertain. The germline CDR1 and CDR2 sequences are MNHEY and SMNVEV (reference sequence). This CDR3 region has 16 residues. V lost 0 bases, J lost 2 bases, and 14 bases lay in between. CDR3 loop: CASSLSSGTLAYEQYF. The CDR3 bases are TGTGCCAGCAGTTTATCGTCGGGTACTCTGGCCTACGAGCAGTACTTC.

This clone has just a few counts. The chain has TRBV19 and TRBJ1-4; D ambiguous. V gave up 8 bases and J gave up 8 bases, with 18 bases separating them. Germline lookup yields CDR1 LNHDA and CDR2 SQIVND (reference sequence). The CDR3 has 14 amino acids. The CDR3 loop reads CASSPGEVGEKLFF. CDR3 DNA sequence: TGTGCCAGTTCCCCTGGGGAGGTGGGGGAAAAACTGTTTTTT.

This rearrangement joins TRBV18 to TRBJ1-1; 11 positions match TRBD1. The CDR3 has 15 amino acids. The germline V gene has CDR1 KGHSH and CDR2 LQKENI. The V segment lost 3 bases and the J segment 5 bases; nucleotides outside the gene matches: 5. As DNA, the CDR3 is TGTGCCAGCTCACCTGTCGGACAGGGGGCGACTGAAGCTTTCTTT. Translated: CASSPVGQGATEAFF.

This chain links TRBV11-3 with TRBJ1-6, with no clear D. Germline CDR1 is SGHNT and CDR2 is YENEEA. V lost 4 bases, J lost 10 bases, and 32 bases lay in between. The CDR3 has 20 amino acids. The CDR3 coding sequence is TGTGCCAGCAGCTCCGGAGGCCTCGATGGGATTCTGGTGGTTTACTCACCCCTCCACTTT. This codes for CASSSGGLDGILVVYSPLHF.

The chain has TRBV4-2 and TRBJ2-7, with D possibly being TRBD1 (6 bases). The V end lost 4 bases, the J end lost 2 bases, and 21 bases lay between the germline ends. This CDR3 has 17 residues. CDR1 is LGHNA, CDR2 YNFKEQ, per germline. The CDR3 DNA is TGTGCCAGCAGCCCCCCGTCTCAGGGGCCGAACCCCTACGAGCAGTACTTC. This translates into CASSPPSQGPNPYEQYF.

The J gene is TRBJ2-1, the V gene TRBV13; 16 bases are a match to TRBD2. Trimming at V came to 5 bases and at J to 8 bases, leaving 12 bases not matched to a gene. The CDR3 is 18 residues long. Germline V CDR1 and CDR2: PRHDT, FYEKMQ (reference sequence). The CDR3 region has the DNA TGTGCCAGCAGCGCGGGACTAGCGGGGGGGCCCAGGGGTGATGAGCAGTTCTTC. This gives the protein CASSAGLAGGPRGDEQFF.

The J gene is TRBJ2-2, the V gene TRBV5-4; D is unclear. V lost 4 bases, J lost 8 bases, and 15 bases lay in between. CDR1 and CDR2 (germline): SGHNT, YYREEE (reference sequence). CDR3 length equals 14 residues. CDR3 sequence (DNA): TGTGCCAGCAGCCGAGAAAGAGTCGCTGGGGAGCTGTTTTTT. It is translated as CASSRERVAGELFF.

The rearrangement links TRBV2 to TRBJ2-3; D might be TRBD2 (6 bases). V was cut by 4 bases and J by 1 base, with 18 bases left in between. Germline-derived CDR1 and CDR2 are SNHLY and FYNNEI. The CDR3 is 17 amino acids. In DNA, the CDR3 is TGTGCCAGCAGTGGATTAAGGGGCGGGGAAGGCACAGATACGCAGTATTTT. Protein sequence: CASSGLRGGEGTDTQYF.

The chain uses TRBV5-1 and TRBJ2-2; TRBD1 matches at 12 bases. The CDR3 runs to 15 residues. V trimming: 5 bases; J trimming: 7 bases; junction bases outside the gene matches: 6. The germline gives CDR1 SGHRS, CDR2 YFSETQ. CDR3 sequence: CASRPGTGGGGELFF. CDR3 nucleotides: TGCGCCAGCAGGCCGGGGACAGGGGGCGGCGGGGAGCTGTTTTTT.

The CDR3 loop is CAWSDRGRYGYTF. Written as DNA, the CDR3 is TGTGCCTGGAGTGACAGGGGGCGGTATGGCTACACCTTC. The V gene is TRBV30, the J gene TRBJ1-2, with 9 bases matching TRBD1. Germline values: CDR1 GTSNPN, CDR2 SVGIG (reference sequence). CDR3 size: 13 residues. J gave up 5 bases and V 1 base, and 2 bases lay outside the gene matches. Together with reference TRBV30 and TRBJ1-2, the CDR3 gives the full variable domain: SQTIHQWPATLVQPVGSPLSLECTVEGTSNPNLYWYRQAAGRGLQLLFYSVGIGQISSEVPQNLSASRPQDRQFILSSKKLLLSDSGFYLCAWSDRGRYGYTFGSGTRLTVV.

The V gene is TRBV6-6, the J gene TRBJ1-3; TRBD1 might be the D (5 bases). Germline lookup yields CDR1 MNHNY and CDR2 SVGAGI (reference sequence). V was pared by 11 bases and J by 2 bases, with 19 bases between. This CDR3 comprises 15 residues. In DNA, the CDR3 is TGTGCCTCCCGTGGGGAGGGGAACCCTGGAAACACCATATATTTT. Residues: CASRGEGNPGNTIYF.

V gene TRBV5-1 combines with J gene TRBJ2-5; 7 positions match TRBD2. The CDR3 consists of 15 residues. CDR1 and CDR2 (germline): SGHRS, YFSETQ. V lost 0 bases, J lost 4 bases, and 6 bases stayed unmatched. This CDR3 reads CASSLDLAVVETQYF. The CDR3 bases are TGCGCCAGCAGCTTGGATCTAGCGGTAGTAGAGACCCAGTACTTC.

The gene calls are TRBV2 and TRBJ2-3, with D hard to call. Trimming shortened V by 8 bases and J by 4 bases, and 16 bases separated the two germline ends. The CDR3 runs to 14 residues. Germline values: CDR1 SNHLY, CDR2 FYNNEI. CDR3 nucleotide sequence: TGTGCCAGCCGCCCCGTAGGCGGCGCAGATACGCAGTATTTT. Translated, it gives CASRPVGGADTQYF.

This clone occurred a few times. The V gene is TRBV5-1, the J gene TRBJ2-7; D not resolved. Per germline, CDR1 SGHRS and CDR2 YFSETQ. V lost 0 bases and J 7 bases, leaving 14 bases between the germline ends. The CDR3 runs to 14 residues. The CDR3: CASSLEQLYVEQYF. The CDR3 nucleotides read TGCGCCAGCAGCTTGGAACAGCTCTACGTTGAGCAGTACTTC.

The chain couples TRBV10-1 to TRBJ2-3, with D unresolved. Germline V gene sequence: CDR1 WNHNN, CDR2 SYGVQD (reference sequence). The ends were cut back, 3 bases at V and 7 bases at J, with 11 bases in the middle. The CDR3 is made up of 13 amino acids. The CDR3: CASSDRERNTQYF. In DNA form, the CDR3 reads TGCGCCAGCAGTGATAGAGAACGAAATACGCAGTATTTT.

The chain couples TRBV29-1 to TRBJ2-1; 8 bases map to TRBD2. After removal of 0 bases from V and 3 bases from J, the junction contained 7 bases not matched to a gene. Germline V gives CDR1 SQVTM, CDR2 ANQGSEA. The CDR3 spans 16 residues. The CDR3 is CSVEEGALAVYNEQFF. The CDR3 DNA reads TGCAGCGTTGAAGAGGGGGCACTAGCGGTCTACAATGAGCAGTTCTTC.

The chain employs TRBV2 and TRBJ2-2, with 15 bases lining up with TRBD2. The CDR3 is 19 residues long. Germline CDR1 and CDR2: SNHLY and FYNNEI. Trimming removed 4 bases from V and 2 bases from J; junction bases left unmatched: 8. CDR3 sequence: CASSAGLAGGPSNTGELFF. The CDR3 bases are TGTGCCAGCAGTGCCGGACTAGCGGGGGGGCCAAGCAACACCGGGGAGCTGTTTTTT.

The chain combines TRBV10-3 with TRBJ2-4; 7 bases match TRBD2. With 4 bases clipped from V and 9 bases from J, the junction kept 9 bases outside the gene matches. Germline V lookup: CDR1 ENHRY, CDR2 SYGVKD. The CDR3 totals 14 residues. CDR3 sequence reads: CAISGGGGGGIQYF. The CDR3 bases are TGTGCCATCAGTGGGGGGGGAGGAGGCGGCATTCAGTACTTC.

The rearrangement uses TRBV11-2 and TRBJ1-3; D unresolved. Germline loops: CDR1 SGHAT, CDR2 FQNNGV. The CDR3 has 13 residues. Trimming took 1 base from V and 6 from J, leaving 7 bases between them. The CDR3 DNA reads TGTGCCAGCAGCTTAGGTCCAGAAAACACCATATATTTT. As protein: CASSLGPENTIYF.

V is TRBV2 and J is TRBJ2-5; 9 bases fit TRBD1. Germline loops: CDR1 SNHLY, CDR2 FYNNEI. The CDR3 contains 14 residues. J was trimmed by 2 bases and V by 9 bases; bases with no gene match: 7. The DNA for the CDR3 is TGTGCCAGAAAGGACAGGGGATATCAAGAGACCCAGTACTTC. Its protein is CARKDRGYQETQYF.

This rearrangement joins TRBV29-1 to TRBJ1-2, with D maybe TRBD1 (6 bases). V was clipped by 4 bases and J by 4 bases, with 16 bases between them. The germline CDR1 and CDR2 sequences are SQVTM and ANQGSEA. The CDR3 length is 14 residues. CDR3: CSVGQGLRPYGYTF. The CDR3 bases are TGCAGCGTTGGGCAGGGGTTGAGGCCCTATGGCTACACCTTC.

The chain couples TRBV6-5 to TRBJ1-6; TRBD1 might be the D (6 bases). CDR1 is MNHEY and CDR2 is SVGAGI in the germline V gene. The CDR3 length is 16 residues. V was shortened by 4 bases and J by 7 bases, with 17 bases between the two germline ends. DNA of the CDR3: TGTGCCAGCAGTTCCCTAGGTGGCCAGGGGAATTCACCCCTCCACTTT. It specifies CASSSLGGQGNSPLHF.

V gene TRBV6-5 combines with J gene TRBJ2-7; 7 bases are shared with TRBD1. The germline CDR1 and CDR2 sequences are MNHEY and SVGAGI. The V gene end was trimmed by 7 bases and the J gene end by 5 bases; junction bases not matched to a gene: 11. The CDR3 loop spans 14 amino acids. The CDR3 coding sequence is TGTGCCAGCAACTCGGGACAGATATTCGACGAGCAGTACTTC. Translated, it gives CASNSGQIFDEQYF.

The CDR3 DNA reads TGTGCCAGCAGTGAAGCGGCGAGGTCCTACGAGCAGTACTTC. Amino acid sequence: CASSEAARSYEQYF. This chain joins TRBV2 and TRBJ2-7, with no clear D. The CDR3 length is 14 residues. The germline V gene has CDR1 SNHLY and CDR2 FYNNEI. The V end lost 0 bases, the J end lost 1 base, and 7 bases lay between the germline ends.

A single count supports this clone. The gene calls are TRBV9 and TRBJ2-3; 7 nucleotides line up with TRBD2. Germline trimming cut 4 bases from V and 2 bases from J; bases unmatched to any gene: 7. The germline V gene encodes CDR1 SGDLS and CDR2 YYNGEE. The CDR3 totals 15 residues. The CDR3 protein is CASSPQRGYTDTQYF. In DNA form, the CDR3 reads TGTGCCAGCAGCCCGCAGCGGGGTTACACAGATACGCAGTATTTT.

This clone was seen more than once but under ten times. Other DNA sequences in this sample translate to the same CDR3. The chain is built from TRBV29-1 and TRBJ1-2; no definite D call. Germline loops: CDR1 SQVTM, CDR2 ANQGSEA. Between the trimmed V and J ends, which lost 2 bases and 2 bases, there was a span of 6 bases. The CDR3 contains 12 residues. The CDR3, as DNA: TGCAGCGTTGAATGGCAGAACTATGGCTACACCTTC. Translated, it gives CSVEWQNYGYTF.